This TCR beta chain was recovered during a study of beta chain features in type 1 diabetes. Study context: Patients shared similar age, gender and cell yields with healthy donors.

All of the isolated RNA was reverse transcribed, so expressed TCRB transcripts were sequenced. Generated by immunoSEQ multiplex PCR, the TCRdb table keeps only in-frame clones and is missing some. The data contain some 250,000 clones, 27% of them seen just once; the ten biggest clones take up more than 3%. CD4+ cells of the naive, central memory, regulatory and stem cell-like memory types were sorted via CD45RO/CCR7/CD25/CD127/CD95/CD27. This clone was seen a handful of times. This sequence originates from a man younger than 40 in good health. Sequences were obtained from central memory CD4+ T cells from blood.

The CDR3 spells CASSHGQTNTEAFF. The CDR3 nucleotides read TGCGCCAGCAGCCACGGACAGACCAACACTGAAGCTTTCTTT. V is TRBV10-1 and J is TRBJ1-1, with D tentatively TRBD1 (6 bases). V gave up 6 bases and J gave up 2 bases, with 13 bases separating them. The germline V gene encodes CDR1 WNHNN and CDR2 SYGVQD (reference sequence). The CDR3 sequence is 14 residues long.